One TCR beta chain is described in this entry. Its antigen remains unidentified. One end of the junction does not line up with germline, which may come from a read error. Both TCR beta VDJ combination and CDR3 sequence profiling were carried out. Genomic DNA was the template for this profiling. TCRdb used MiXCR to reprocess the reads, holding one entry per CDR3 protein. The table includes under 350,000 distinct CDR3 sequences, 56% detected once. The sample belongs to a study of CD8+CD57+ T cells in acquired aplastic anemia. In the study overall: Across the sorted CD4+ and CD8+ cells, DNA amounts averaged 3.2 ug.

Broader study findings: Simpson's diversity of CD8+ cells was not significantly different in patients compared with controls. Patients and controls shared under 30 CD8+ CDR3 sequences, highly expressed in patients.

Sequenced sample: sorted CD4+, CD8+, or CD8+CD57+ T cells (not recorded which) from PBMCs. The TCR comes from a human donor with severe aplastic anemia or a healthy control (not recorded which).

DNA of the CDR3: TGTGCCACCTCAGCGGGAGAAACCTACAATGAGCGGTTCTTC. This codes for CATSAGETYNERFF. The chain is built from TRBV7-8 and TRBJ2-1, with TRBD2 identical over 8 bases. Germline V gene sequence: CDR1 SGHVS, CDR2 FQNEAQ. There are 14 residues in the CDR3.